This TCR beta chain was profiled in a study of shared clonotypes between healthy human individuals. Study-level points and caveats: With several donors compared, around 4.7% of naive CD4 clonotypes were shared. A reduction in generation probabilities was seen for non-shared clonotypes relative to those shared by all four donors.

This clone was observed a few times. Its antigen is undetermined. Per the germline V gene, CDR1 is SGHAT and CDR2 is FQNNGV. V dropped 5 bases and J dropped 1 base, with 12 bases sitting between them. This CDR3 spans 16 amino acids. Assay used: immunoSEQ multiplex PCR; TCRdb lists only in-frame clones, some missing. The table lists roughly 680,000 clones, around 70% of them singletons. The chain couples TRBV11-2 to TRBJ2-6; D not certain. The receptor was isolated from a woman younger than 45 in good health. The specimen sequenced was memory CD4+ T cells sorted from blood. Subset in this sample: CD45RA-negative fraction. The CDR3 DNA is TGTGCCAGCAGCACCCGATTGGGTTCTGGGGCCAACGTCCTGACTTTC. Translating gives CASSTRLGSGANVLTF.